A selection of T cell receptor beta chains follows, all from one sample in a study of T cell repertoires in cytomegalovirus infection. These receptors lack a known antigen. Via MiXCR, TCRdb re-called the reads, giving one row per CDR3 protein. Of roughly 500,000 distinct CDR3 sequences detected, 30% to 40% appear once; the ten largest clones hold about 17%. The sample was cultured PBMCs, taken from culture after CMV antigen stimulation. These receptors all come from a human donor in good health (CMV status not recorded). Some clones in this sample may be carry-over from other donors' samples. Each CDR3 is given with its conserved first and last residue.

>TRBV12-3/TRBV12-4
CASSQQLAGPYNEQFF
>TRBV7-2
CTSSRRNEQFF
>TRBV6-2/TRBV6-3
CASRTPTALGRNSPLHF
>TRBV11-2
CASRPGLAGRYNEQFF
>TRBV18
CASSPPVGQGNGGDTGELFF
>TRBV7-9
CASSLDRGRAFF
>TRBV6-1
CASSSPGRGTEAFF
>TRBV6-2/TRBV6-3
CASSYPTGYQPQHF
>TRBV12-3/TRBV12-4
CASRRTAGYTF
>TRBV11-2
CASSLEPNLRTEAFF
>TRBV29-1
CSVASGPRETQYF
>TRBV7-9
CASSNRDRAHSGANVLTF
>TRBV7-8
CASSPADRGTTEAFF
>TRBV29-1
CSVEGSSSTEAFF
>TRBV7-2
CASSLRVGSTDTQYF
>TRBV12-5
CASGDRGRQAFF
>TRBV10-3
CAISSGQVNQPQHF
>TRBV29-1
CSVSPGQGAQYF
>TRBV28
CASSLRRGAGEGADTQYF
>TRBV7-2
CASSRGAGINRNEQFF
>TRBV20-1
CSASAGQRTQYF
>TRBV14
CASSPRLGLSTDTQYF